This TCR beta chain stems from a study of vaccination and CD4 T cells after COVID-19. Whole-study context: Typically, post-vaccine samples were obtained a median roughly 70 days after dose two, within a range of 14 to 241.

With the Oncomine TCR Beta short-read assay, DNA from cultured CD4+ T cells was sequenced. TCRdb re-analysed the PCR reads in MiXCR, keeping a single row per CDR3 protein. The sample lists about 15,000 distinct CDR3 sequences, 47% occurring once. Time point meaning: late sampling 161 to 241 days after vaccination in a few convalescent patients. Treatment reported: approximately 10-day PBMC culture with coronavirus spike peptide pools or control peptides (ViraFEST assay). Germline values: CDR1 DFQATT, CDR2 SNEGSKA (reference sequence). Losses at the gene ends were 4 bases for V and 2 bases for J; bases not matched to a gene: 10. The CDR3 runs 17 residues. This clonotype has only one observation. What it recognizes is unknown.

This clonotype was sampled from a human donor who had recovered from COVID-19. The specimen comprised CD4+ T cells from blood, cultured in vitro, sampled about 7 months after SARS-CoV-2 vaccination. The V call is TRBV20-1, the J call TRBJ2-3, with 12 bases matching TRBD2. The DNA for the CDR3 is TGCAGTGCTAATTCCCCGACTAGCGGGAGACTCACAGATACGCAGTATTTT. Translating gives CSANSPTSGRLTDTQYF.